Listed below are T cell receptor beta chains from one sample, sequenced in a study of OX40 agonist ivuxolimab in advanced cancers. The data were produced by immunoSEQ multiplex PCR, yet TCRdb's version contains in-frame clones alone and is incomplete. The profile shows more than 60,000 clones, around 92% of them singletons. Sequencing was performed on CD4+ or CD8+ T cells sorted from blood, taken in a trial of the OX40 agonist ivuxolimab. The receptors stem from an adult with an advanced solid tumor such as melanoma, head and neck, liver or kidney cancer. Both conserved end residues are part of each CDR3. Fields, in order: CDR3 protein, CDR3 DNA, J gene, V gene, clone size, D gene. D genes are given only for firm matches. Expanded clones are given a class, and other clones once, few, many or no size at all.

CDR3aa: CASSWGGSNYGYTF; CDR3nt: TGTGCCAGCAGCTGGGGGGGGTCTAACTATGGCTACACCTTC; j_gene: TRBJ1-2; v_gene: TRBV5-4; abundance: -; d_gene: -
CDR3aa: CASGPGQYSTDTQYF; CDR3nt: TGTGCCAGCGGTCCGGGACAGTATAGCACAGATACGCAGTATTTT; j_gene: TRBJ2-3; v_gene: TRBV7-2; abundance: -; d_gene: TRBD1
CDR3aa: CASSTSTGGSYNEQFF; CDR3nt: -; j_gene: TRBJ2-1; v_gene: TRBV25-1; abundance: -; d_gene: -
CDR3aa: CASSNRDQMWDYGYTF; CDR3nt: TGTGCCAGCAGTAACAGGGACCAAATGTGGGACTATGGCTACACCTTC; j_gene: TRBJ1-2; v_gene: TRBV27; abundance: -; d_gene: -
CDR3aa: CASSEETSGYNEQFF; CDR3nt: TGTGCCAGCAGTGAAGAGACTAGCGGCTACAATGAGCAGTTCTTC; j_gene: TRBJ2-1; v_gene: TRBV2; abundance: -; d_gene: TRBD2
CDR3aa: CASSPGGLMNEQFF; CDR3nt: TGTGCCAGCAGCCCCGGCGGCCTAATGAATGAGCAGTTCTTC; j_gene: TRBJ2-1; v_gene: TRBV7-3; abundance: -; d_gene: -
CDR3aa: CASSQEGTGWGYGYTF; CDR3nt: TGCGCCAGCAGCCAAGAGGGGACAGGGTGGGGCTATGGCTACACCTTC; j_gene: TRBJ1-2; v_gene: TRBV4-1; abundance: -; d_gene: TRBD1
CDR3aa: CASSLGGVGAFF; CDR3nt: TGTGCCAGCAGCTTAGGTGGGGTAGGCGCTTTCTTT; j_gene: TRBJ1-1; v_gene: TRBV11-3; abundance: -; d_gene: -
CDR3aa: CASSVDGGSYEQYF; CDR3nt: TGTGCCAGCAGCGTAGATGGGGGCTCCTACGAGCAGTACTTC; j_gene: TRBJ2-7; v_gene: TRBV9; abundance: once; d_gene: -
CDR3aa: CASSNPVIAYAHSNQPQHF; CDR3nt: TGTGCCAGTAGTAACCCCGTTATTGCCTACGCCCATAGCAATCAGCCCCAGCATTTT; j_gene: TRBJ1-5; v_gene: TRBV19; abundance: -; d_gene: -
CDR3aa: CASSFTSGSRHEQYF; CDR3nt: TGTGCCAGCAGCTTTACTAGCGGGAGTCGCCACGAGCAGTACTTC; j_gene: TRBJ2-7; v_gene: TRBV11-2; abundance: -; d_gene: TRBD2
CDR3aa: CAGKGQGSNTGELFF; CDR3nt: TGTGCCGGAAAAGGACAGGGGTCGAACACCGGGGAGCTGTTTTTT; j_gene: TRBJ2-2; v_gene: TRBV6-6; abundance: -; d_gene: TRBD1
CDR3aa: CASRDFGQVLSGNTIYF; CDR3nt: TGTGCCAGTAGGGATTTCGGACAGGTCCTCTCTGGAAACACCATATATTTT; j_gene: TRBJ1-3; v_gene: TRBV19; abundance: -; d_gene: TRBD1
CDR3aa: CASSSLGFNTEAFF; CDR3nt: TGTGCCAGCAGCTCCCTGGGTTTCAACACTGAAGCTTTCTTT; j_gene: TRBJ1-1; v_gene: TRBV7-9; abundance: -; d_gene: -
CDR3aa: CASSLTRQGTYNEQFF; CDR3nt: TGCGCCAGCAGCTTGACTAGACAGGGAACCTACAATGAGCAGTTCTTC; j_gene: TRBJ2-1; v_gene: TRBV5-1; abundance: few; d_gene: TRBD1
CDR3aa: CASSVGTGVYEQYF; CDR3nt: TGTGCCAGCAGCGTCGGGACAGGGGTCTACGAGCAGTACTTC; j_gene: TRBJ2-7; v_gene: TRBV7-6; abundance: -; d_gene: TRBD1
CDR3aa: CASSSAERAVRQPQHF; CDR3nt: TGTGCCAGCAGTTCCGCCGAAAGGGCGGTCCGTCAGCCCCAGCATTTT; j_gene: TRBJ1-5; v_gene: TRBV28; abundance: -; d_gene: -
CDR3aa: CASSLTPTGDRNTIYF; CDR3nt: TGTGCCAGCAGCTTAACTCCGACAGGGGATAGAAACACCATATATTTT; j_gene: TRBJ1-3; v_gene: TRBV7-3; abundance: -; d_gene: TRBD1
CDR3aa: CASSTGWGGGPYEQYF; CDR3nt: TGTGCCAGTAGTACTGGTTGGGGAGGGGGCCCCTACGAGCAGTACTTC; j_gene: TRBJ2-7; v_gene: TRBV19; abundance: -; d_gene: -
CDR3aa: CSVPLAGSYNEQFF; CDR3nt: TGCAGCGTTCCCCTAGCGGGCTCCTACAATGAGCAGTTCTTC; j_gene: TRBJ2-1; v_gene: TRBV29-1; abundance: -; d_gene: TRBD2
CDR3aa: CASSRGGRSYEQYF; CDR3nt: TGTGCCAGCAGCCGAGGGGGCCGCTCCTACGAGCAGTACTTC; j_gene: TRBJ2-7; v_gene: TRBV7-9; abundance: -; d_gene: TRBD1
CDR3aa: CASSLSPYNEQFF; CDR3nt: TGTGCCAGCAGCTTGAGTCCCTACAATGAGCAGTTCTTC; j_gene: TRBJ2-1; v_gene: TRBV11-2; abundance: -; d_gene: -
CDR3aa: CASTTGTSAYNEQFF; CDR3nt: TGTGCCAGCACCACCGGGACTAGCGCCTACAATGAGCAGTTCTTC; j_gene: TRBJ2-1; v_gene: TRBV27; abundance: -; d_gene: TRBD2
CDR3aa: CASSFGGPGNTIYF; CDR3nt: TGTGCCAGCAGCTTCGGGGGGCCTGGAAACACCATATATTTT; j_gene: TRBJ1-3; v_gene: TRBV7-2; abundance: -; d_gene: -
CDR3aa: CASSQRLQETQYF; CDR3nt: TGTGCCAGCAGCCAGAGGCTCCAAGAGACCCAGTACTTC; j_gene: TRBJ2-5; v_gene: TRBV5-6; abundance: -; d_gene: -
CDR3aa: CASSQEDRVLSPDTQYF; CDR3nt: TGCGCCAGCAGCCAAGAGGACAGGGTCTTAAGTCCAGATACGCAGTATTTT; j_gene: TRBJ2-3; v_gene: TRBV4-1; abundance: -; d_gene: TRBD1
CDR3aa: CASSAPNTGELFF; CDR3nt: TGTGCCAGCAGCGCCCCGAACACCGGGGAGCTGTTTTTT; j_gene: TRBJ2-2; v_gene: TRBV9; abundance: -; d_gene: -
CDR3aa: CASSVQGSRGYTF; CDR3nt: TGTGCCAGCAGCGTCCAGGGTTCGAGAGGTTACACCTTC; j_gene: TRBJ1-2; v_gene: TRBV9; abundance: -; d_gene: -
CDR3aa: CASSQRTSGKSYEQYF; CDR3nt: TGTGCCAGCAGCCAACGGACTAGCGGGAAATCCTACGAGCAGTACTTC; j_gene: TRBJ2-7; v_gene: TRBV14; abundance: -; d_gene: TRBD2
CDR3aa: CASSFGLAGYEQYF; CDR3nt: TGTGCCAGCAGCTTTGGACTAGCGGGCTACGAGCAGTACTTC; j_gene: TRBJ2-7; v_gene: TRBV9; abundance: -; d_gene: TRBD2
CDR3aa: CSVEEGSAGNTIYF; CDR3nt: TGCAGCGTTGAAGAGGGATCGGCTGGAAACACCATATATTTT; j_gene: TRBJ1-3; v_gene: TRBV29-1; abundance: -; d_gene: -
CDR3aa: CASSLLRTGYSGANVLTF; CDR3nt: TGTGCCAGCAGTTTACTTAGGACAGGATACTCTGGGGCCAACGTCCTGACTTTC; j_gene: TRBJ2-6; v_gene: TRBV28; abundance: -; d_gene: TRBD1
CDR3aa: CASSTGQERGYEQFF; CDR3nt: TGTGCCAGCAGCACGGGGCAGGAGAGGGGGTATGAGCAGTTCTTC; j_gene: TRBJ2-1; v_gene: TRBV11-2; abundance: once; d_gene: -